Shown below are 19 T cell receptor beta chains from a single sample sequenced in a study of blood T cells in healthy people across ages. The use of a sample-barcoded 5' primer and a J-beta primer mix characterized a second PCR of roughly 7 to 12 cycles. Using its own MiXCR run on the 5' RACE reads, TCRdb lists one record per CDR3 protein. This table holds roughly 2 million distinct CDR3 sequences, approximately 50% found once. Material: blood. These receptors were collected from a woman aged 40 to 50 in good health.

This clonotype was seen just once. This sequence joins TRBV7-2 and TRBJ2-2; 12 nucleotides line up with TRBD1. The V gene's germline CDR1 is SGHTA and CDR2 FQGNSA. The CDR3 has 18 amino acids. The V segment lost 7 bases and the J segment 1 base; nucleotides outside the gene matches: 10. CDR3 nucleotides: TGTGCCAGCAACCCGGGACAGGGGGCTGGCGGGAACACCGGGGAGCTGTTTTTT. Protein: CASNPGQGAGGNTGELFF.

The chain combines TRBV7-2 with TRBJ2-7, with D possibly being TRBD2 (5 bases). V was pared by 6 bases and J by 0 bases, with 15 bases between. Germline-derived CDR1 and CDR2 are SGHTA and FQGNSA. This CDR3 spans 15 amino acids. Here the CDR3 DNA reads TGTGCCAGCAGTTACGTCACGGGGAACTCCTACGAGCAGTACTTC. This encodes CASSYVTGNSYEQYF.

The rearrangement joins TRBV20-1 to TRBJ1-5; weak D call: TRBD1 (5 bases). Germline lookup yields CDR1 DFQATT and CDR2 SNEGSKA (reference sequence). V shed 3 bases and J shed 0 bases, with 12 bases lying between them. The CDR3 consists of 15 residues. CDR3 coding DNA: TGCAGTGCTAGTGCCGGGGCGGGTAGCAATCAGCCCCAGCATTTT. The encoded protein is CSASAGAGSNQPQHF.

The table lists this clonotype with a few counts. In DNA, the CDR3 is TGTGCCAGCAGTGTCCTTTCCGGGAGCTCCTACAATGAGCAGTTCTTC. Its translation is CASSVLSGSSYNEQFF. The genes are TRBV6-1 and TRBJ2-1; D might be TRBD2 (6 bases). The ends were cut back, 4 bases at V and 0 bases at J, with 13 bases in the middle. Germline V gene sequence: CDR1 MNHNS, CDR2 SASEGT. This CDR3 is built from 16 residues.

The CDR3 loop reads CSARAWTVGNQPQHF. DNA for the CDR3: TGCAGTGCTAGAGCCTGGACAGTGGGCAATCAGCCCCAGCATTTT. V and J are TRBV20-1 and TRBJ1-5, with a possible D match to TRBD1 (6 bases). Trimming left V 1 base short and J 2 bases short, with 12 bases between. This CDR3 comprises 15 residues. Germline values: CDR1 DFQATT, CDR2 SNEGSKA (reference sequence).

The chain is built from TRBV28 and TRBJ1-2; D gene ambiguous. The V end was cut by 3 bases, the J end by 1 base, with 9 bases between. Germline assignment: CDR1 MDHEN and CDR2 SYDVKM. This CDR3 contains 14 residues. In nucleotides, the CDR3 is TGTGCCAGCAGTTTTGTCAACAATAACTATGGCTACACCTTC. Translation: CASSFVNNNYGYTF.

The J gene is TRBJ2-3, the V gene TRBV3-1; D possibly matches TRBD1 or TRBD2 (5 bases each). Per germline, CDR1 LGHDT and CDR2 YNNKEL (reference sequence). Trimming removed 8 bases at V and 5 bases at J, with 23 bases between. The length of the CDR3 is 16 residues. As DNA, the CDR3 is TGTGCCAGCGGCCGGGACGGCATTCAAATGGGAGATACGCAGTATTTT. Translating gives CASGRDGIQMGDTQYF.

This clonotype was seen more than once but under ten times. The CDR3 DNA follows: TGTGCCAGCAGCTTAGATTTCTCTGGAAACACCATATATTTT. It specifies CASSLDFSGNTIYF. This chain uses TRBV7-2 with TRBJ1-3; D unresolved. CDR1 and CDR2 from the germline V gene are SGHTA and FQGNSA. V lost 1 base, J lost 0 bases, and 4 bases lay in between. The CDR3 spans 14 residues.

This clonotype has a single count. Germline is not matched at one junction end, which may reflect a read error. The rearrangement joins TRBV24-1 to TRBJ2-1; 10 bases fit TRBD1. Germline V gene lookup returns CDR1 KGHDR and CDR2 SFDVKD. This CDR3 contains 16 residues. CDR3 bases: TGTGTCACCAGTGACCTGGACAGGGGGACCTACAATGAGCAGTTCTTC. Protein sequence: CVTSDLDRGTYNEQFF.

This clonotype was recorded a few times. V gene TRBV4-2 combines with J gene TRBJ2-1; perhaps TRBD2 as D (6 bases). Trimming shortened V by 0 bases and J by 6 bases, and 9 bases separated the two germline ends. The CDR3 extends over 14 amino acids. The germline CDR1 and CDR2 sequences are LGHNA and YNFKEQ. The CDR3 spells CASSQETSSNEQFF. The CDR3 coding sequence is TGTGCCAGCAGCCAAGAGACTAGTTCCAATGAGCAGTTCTTC.

This rearrangement joins TRBV5-1 to TRBJ2-4; 7 nucleotides agree with TRBD1. The V segment lost 4 bases and the J segment 15 bases; nucleotides outside the gene matches: 16. The CDR3 is 14 residues long. Germline lookup yields CDR1 SGHRS and CDR2 YFSETQ. The CDR3 protein is CASSRPGTEETPYF. The CDR3 nucleotides read TGCGCCAGCAGCCGACCCGGGACAGAAGAGACCCCGTACTTC.

This chain's CDR3 is CASREQVTGANVLTF. As DNA, the CDR3 is TGTGCCAGCAGGGAACAGGTGACCGGGGCCAACGTCCTGACTTTC. The J gene is TRBJ2-6, the V gene TRBV6-1; tentative D call: TRBD1 (5 bases). The CDR3 contains 15 residues. The V end was cut by 6 bases, the J end by 4 bases, with 13 bases between. CDR1 is MNHNS, CDR2 SASEGT, per germline.

The V and J genes are TRBV7-2 and TRBJ2-2; 7 nucleotides align to TRBD2. This CDR3 has 15 residues. Germline CDR1 SGHTA, CDR2 FQGNSA. The junction had 5 bases not matched to a gene; V was cut back by 2 bases and J by 5 bases. CDR3 region: CASSLMVRGTGELFF. The CDR3 region has the DNA TGTGCCAGCAGCTTAATGGTGCGGGGGACCGGGGAGCTGTTTTTT.

There are many counts of this clonotype. This chain connects TRBV3-1 to TRBJ2-7, with no clear D. Germline loops: CDR1 LGHDT, CDR2 YNNKEL (reference sequence). The V end lost 1 base, the J end lost 3 bases, and 7 bases lay between the germline ends. This CDR3 contains 13 residues. The CDR3 coding sequence is TGTGCCAGCAGCCAAGGGTTAGTCTACGAGCAGTACTTC. This gives the protein CASSQGLVYEQYF.

This clonotype was detected a few times. This chain connects TRBV5-1 to TRBJ2-7; 7 positions match TRBD1. The length of the CDR3 is 14 residues. CDR1 and CDR2 from the germline V gene are SGHRS and YFSETQ. V lost 0 bases and J lost 4; bases outside the gene matches: 4. The CDR3 coding sequence is TGCGCCAGCAGCTTGGAGGGACAGACTTACGAGCAGTACTTC. Its protein is CASSLEGQTYEQYF.

The chain carries TRBV29-1 and TRBJ2-5, with D unclear. CDR1 and CDR2 from the germline V gene are SQVTM and ANQGSEA. This CDR3 has 12 amino acids. The V gene lost 5 bases and the J gene lost 1 base, with 8 bases spanning the gap. The DNA of the CDR3 is TGCAGCGTTCTGATAACCCAAGAGACCCAGTACTTC. This gives the protein CSVLITQETQYF.

This chain links TRBV5-6 with TRBJ2-1; 9 bases are shared with TRBD1. CDR3 length: 15 amino acids. Germline-derived CDR1 and CDR2 are SGHDT and YYEEEE. V was pared by 3 bases and J by 5 bases, with 6 bases of the junction left unmatched. CDR3 DNA sequence: TGTGCCAGCAGCTGGACAGGGGTAGGACACAATGAGCAGTTCTTC. Protein sequence: CASSWTGVGHNEQFF.

The chain combines TRBV7-2 with TRBJ2-5; D is perhaps TRBD2 (7 bases). Looked up from germline, CDR1 is SGHTA and CDR2 is FQGNSA. The CDR3 has 15 amino acids. Trimming stripped 2 bases from V and 11 bases from J, with 21 bases between. CDR3 sequence (DNA): TGTGCCAGCAGCTTAAGTAGGGGGGGCGGGAATGAGCAGTACTTC. It yields the protein CASSLSRGGGNEQYF.

The chain combines TRBV6-2 or TRBV6-3 with TRBJ2-7, with 8 bases matching TRBD1. The trim removed 8 bases at V and 4 bases at J, leaving 10 bases unmatched. CDR3 size: 14 residues. Germline V gives CDR1 MNHEY, CDR2 SVGEGT. This CDR3 reads CASLPRDRIYEQYF. The DNA of the CDR3 is TGTGCCAGCTTACCGCGGGACAGGATATACGAGCAGTACTTC.